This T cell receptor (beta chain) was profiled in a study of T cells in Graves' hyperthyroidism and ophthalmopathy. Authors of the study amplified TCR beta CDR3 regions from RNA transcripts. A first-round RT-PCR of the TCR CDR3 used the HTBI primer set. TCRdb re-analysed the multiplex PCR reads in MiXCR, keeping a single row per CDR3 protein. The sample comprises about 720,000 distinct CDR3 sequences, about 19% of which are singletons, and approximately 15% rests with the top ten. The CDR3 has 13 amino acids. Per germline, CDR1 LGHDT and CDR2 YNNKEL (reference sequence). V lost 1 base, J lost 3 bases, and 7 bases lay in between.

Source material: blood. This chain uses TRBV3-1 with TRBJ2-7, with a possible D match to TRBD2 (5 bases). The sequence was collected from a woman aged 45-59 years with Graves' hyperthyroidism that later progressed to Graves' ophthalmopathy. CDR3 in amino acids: CASSQAGNYEQYF. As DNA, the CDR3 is TGTGCCAGCAGCCAAGCGGGGAACTACGAGCAGTACTTC.